Presented here are 23 T cell receptor beta chains from one specimen sequenced in a study of blood T cell repertoires in COVID-19. Profiled with immunoSEQ multiplex PCR; TCRdb holds only in-frame clones, not every one. In the table there are tens of thousands of clones, about nine tenths of which are singletons. The sequenced material came from peripheral blood. The receptors here all came from a human donor in a cohort sampled during active COVID-19.

J is TRBJ2-6 and V is TRBV19, with D possibly TRBD2 on 5 matching bases. Looked up from germline, CDR1 is LNHDA and CDR2 is SQIVND (reference sequence). Deletions cut 3 bases from V and 4 bases from J, with 19 bases between. The CDR3 is 18 residues long. CDR3 nucleotide sequence: TGTGCCAGTAGTATTCGCGGGTCCCGGGTGGGCGGGGCCAACGTCCTGACTTTC. Encoded protein: CASSIRGSRVGGANVLTF.

The chain combines TRBV28 with TRBJ1-1; D perhaps matches TRBD1 (5 bases). CDR1 and CDR2 (germline): MDHEN, SYDVKM. CDR3 length: 14 residues. V dropped 5 bases and J dropped 8 bases, with 18 bases sitting between them. The CDR3 nucleotides read TGTGCCAGCAGTGGGCGGGAGGGACCCCCCGAAGCTTTCTTT. Amino acids: CASSGREGPPEAFF.

This clone has only one observation. This sequence joins TRBV11-3 and TRBJ2-2; maybe TRBD1 (6 bases). Trimming removed 5 bases from V and 1 base from J, with 14 bases in between. Germline V gives CDR1 SGHNT, CDR2 YENEEA. There are 16 residues in the CDR3. Written as DNA, the CDR3 is TGTGCCAGCAGCCCAAGACAGGTTTTGAACACCGGGGAGCTGTTTTTT. Translation: CASSPRQVLNTGELFF. The entire variable domain, with the rest obtained from reference TRBV11-3 and TRBJ2-2, is as follows: EAGVVQSPRYKIIEKKQPVAFWCNPISGHNTLYWYLQNLGQGPELLIRYENEEAVDDSQLPKDRFSAERLKGVDSTLKIQPAELGDSAVYLCASSPRQVLNTGELFFGEGSRLTVL.

The chain joins TRBV7-6 to TRBJ2-3; 9 bases map to TRBD1. The CDR3 totals 16 residues. J lost 4 bases, V lost 4 bases, and 9 bases had no gene match. The germline V gene has CDR1 SGHVS and CDR2 FNYEAQ. This chain's CDR3 is CASSYFQGQGSDTQYF. The CDR3, as DNA: TGTGCCAGCAGCTATTTCCAGGGACAGGGTTCAGATACGCAGTATTTT.

The chain recombines TRBV19 with TRBJ2-7, with 11 bases lining up with TRBD1. Germline V gene sequence: CDR1 LNHDA, CDR2 SQIVND (reference sequence). V lost 6 bases, J lost 0 bases, and 4 bases stayed unmatched. This CDR3 contains 15 residues. The CDR3 nucleotides read TGTGCCAGTAGGTCCGGGACAGGGGGCTCCTACGAGCAGTACTTC. It yields the protein CASRSGTGGSYEQYF.

The chain links TRBV28 to TRBJ2-7; 9 nucleotides line up with TRBD1. Germline V gene lookup returns CDR1 MDHEN and CDR2 SYDVKM. CDR3 length equals 15 residues. The V segment lost 5 bases and the J segment 6 bases; nucleotides outside the gene matches: 11. The CDR3, as DNA: TGTGCCAGCAGTCCCACCGGGACAGGGAAGCGCGAGCAGTACTTC. This gives the protein CASSPTGTGKREQYF. The whole variable domain, remainder taken from reference TRBV28 and TRBJ2-7, is DVKVTQSSRYLVKRTGEKVFLECVQDMDHENMFWYRQDPGLGLRLIYFSYDVKMKEKGDIPEGYSVSREKKERFSLILESASTNQTSMYLCASSPTGTGKREQYFGPGTRLTVT.

In DNA form, the CDR3 reads TGTGCCAGCAGACCTACTAGCGTAGAGTCAAGGAGTTATTTT. This translates into CASRPTSVESRSYF. The V and J genes are TRBV28 and TRBJ2-3; 7 nucleotides match TRBD2. The CDR3 is 14 amino acids. Germline-derived CDR1 and CDR2 are MDHEN and SYDVKM. V lost 6 bases and J lost 15; bases outside the gene matches: 18.

V and J are TRBV9 and TRBJ1-2, with D possibly matching TRBD1 (5 bases). Germline V gene data show CDR1 as SGDLS and CDR2 as YYNGEE. V lost 3 bases to trimming and J lost 2 bases, with 17 bases between them. The CDR3 totals 16 residues. DNA of the CDR3: TGTGCCAGCAGCGCCACTGCTCTTGGACACAACTATGGCTACACCTTC. Protein product: CASSATALGHNYGYTF.

This chain uses TRBV12-3 or TRBV12-4 with TRBJ2-7, with D possibly TRBD2 on 5 matching bases. The V and J ends lost 3 bases and 3 bases respectively, with 9 bases between them. This CDR3 is 13 amino acids long. CDR3 in amino acids: CASSFADYYEQYF. For the CDR3, the DNA is TGTGCCAGCAGTTTCGCAGACTACTACGAGCAGTACTTC.

The rearrangement links TRBV12-5 to TRBJ1-2; 10 bases fit TRBD1. Unmatched junction bases numbered 7, after V lost 5 bases and J lost 4 bases. Germline-derived CDR1 and CDR2 are LGHNT and FRNRAP. CDR3 length: 15 amino acids. The CDR3 reads CASGKDRGTSYGYTF. Written as DNA, the CDR3 is TGTGCTAGTGGTAAGGACAGGGGGACCTCCTATGGCTACACCTTC. Full variable domain (missing parts from reference TRBV12-5 and TRBJ1-2): DARVTQTPRHKVTEMGQEVTMRCQPILGHNTVFWYRQTMMQGLELLAYFRNRAPLDDSGMPKDRFSAEMPDATLATLKIQPSEPRDSAVYFCASGKDRGTSYGYTFGSGTRLTVV.

In nucleotides, the CDR3 is TGTGCCAGCAGCATACGGGACAGCCAGACTACGATTAACACTGAAGCTTTCTTT. This translates into CASSIRDSQTTINTEAFF. J is TRBJ1-1 and V is TRBV14, with 7 bases that match TRBD1. Germline V gene lookup returns CDR1 SGHDN and CDR2 FVKESK. The ends lost 5 bases at V and 2 bases at J; junction bases unmatched: 17. The CDR3 runs to 18 residues.

J is TRBJ2-7 and V is TRBV7-8, with 12 bases matching TRBD2. Germline trimming cut 2 bases from V and 6 bases from J; bases unmatched to any gene: 11. The V gene's germline CDR1 is SGHVS and CDR2 FQNEAQ. The CDR3 length is 17 residues. CDR3 DNA sequence: TGTGCCAGCAGCTTATGGACTCCTAGCGGGGGGGTGATCGAGCAGTACTTC. This gives the protein CASSLWTPSGGVIEQYF.

The V gene is TRBV3-1 (or the pseudogene TRBV3-2), the J gene TRBJ2-6; D not resolved. In germline, CDR1 is LGHDT, CDR2 YNNKEL (reference sequence). V lost 0 bases and J 0 bases, leaving 9 bases between the germline ends. The CDR3 consists of 17 residues. The CDR3, as DNA: TGTGCCAGCAGCCAAGATGGCCTCCTCTCTGGGGCCAACGTCCTGACTTTC. Translating it yields CASSQDGLLSGANVLTF.

CDR3 in amino acids: CASSRPSGGVNEQFF. CDR3 nucleotides: TGCGCCAGCAGCCGGCCTAGCGGGGGGGTCAATGAGCAGTTCTTC. The chain couples TRBV5-1 to TRBJ2-1; 12 nucleotides align to TRBD2. The CDR3 consists of 15 residues. V shed 4 bases and J 6 bases; nucleotides not matched to a gene: 5. The germline CDR1 and CDR2 sequences are SGHRS and YFSETQ.

The rearrangement uses TRBV3-1 (or the pseudogene TRBV3-2) and TRBJ2-5; D is unclear. The germline V gene has CDR1 LGHDT and CDR2 YNNKEL (reference sequence). Trimming removed 0 bases from V and 3 bases from J, with 11 bases in between. The CDR3 is 15 residues long. CDR3 DNA sequence: TGTGCCAGCAGCCAAGATAAACTGACTGAAGAGACCCAGTACTTC. It is translated as CASSQDKLTEETQYF.

V usage is TRBV28 and J usage is TRBJ2-7, with 9 nucleotides matching TRBD1. V shed 5 bases, J shed 1 base, and the junction held 6 bases outside the gene matches. The CDR3 contains 15 residues. The germline V gene encodes CDR1 MDHEN and CDR2 SYDVKM. DNA of the CDR3: TGTGCCAGCAGTCCGGCGGGACAGGGTTCCTACGAGCAGTACTTC. This translates into CASSPAGQGSYEQYF.

The rearrangement uses TRBV5-4 and TRBJ1-4; D remains unclear. There are 15 residues in the CDR3. Per germline, CDR1 SGHNT and CDR2 YYREEE (reference sequence). The ends were cut back, 0 bases at V and 6 bases at J, with 12 bases in the middle. The CDR3 reads CASSLGGISDEKLFF. CDR3 coding DNA: TGTGCCAGCAGCTTGGGCGGGATCTCGGATGAAAAACTGTTTTTT.

For the CDR3, the DNA is TGTGCCAGCAGTGGTCAGGTCGGTTCACCCCTCCACTTT. Encoded protein: CASSGQVGSPLHF. The chain uses TRBV25-1 and TRBJ1-6; D call uncertain. V lost 4 bases and J lost 9, with 10 bases in between. CDR3 size: 13 residues. Germline V gives CDR1 MGHDK, CDR2 SYGVNS.

The rearrangement joins TRBV2 to TRBJ2-3; D not certain. V was cut by 4 bases and J by 0 bases, with 14 bases left in between. This CDR3 region has 16 residues. CDR1 and CDR2 from the germline V gene are SNHLY and FYNNEI. The CDR3 DNA reads TGTGCCAGCAGTGTCCGAGTTCTTTCTAGCACAGATACGCAGTATTTT. Protein product: CASSVRVLSSTDTQYF.

The chain couples TRBV19 to TRBJ1-2; the D gene is possibly TRBD1 (6 bases). Germline V lookup: CDR1 LNHDA, CDR2 SQIVND (reference sequence). The CDR3 consists of 16 residues. Trimming stripped 5 bases from V and 4 bases from J, with 20 bases between. The CDR3 DNA is TGTGCCAGTAGTCCCAGAGGGACAATCATTCGCTATGGCTACACCTTC. This sequence encodes CASSPRGTIIRYGYTF.

V gene TRBV19 combines with J gene TRBJ1-5; D is possibly TRBD1 (5 bases). This CDR3 region has 15 residues. Per germline, CDR1 LNHDA and CDR2 SQIVND (reference sequence). The V end lost 1 base, the J end lost 2 bases, and 9 bases lay between the germline ends. In DNA form, the CDR3 reads TGTGCCAGTAGTATAGTGGGGGGTGGCAATCAGCCCCAGCATTTT. Encoded protein: CASSIVGGGNQPQHF.

This clone appeared a single time. The chain links TRBV30 to TRBJ2-3, with TRBD1 matching 9 bases. V trimming: 3 bases; J trimming: 4 bases; junction bases outside the gene matches: 8. The length of the CDR3 is 15 residues. Germline V CDR1 and CDR2: GTSNPN, SVGIG (reference sequence). The DNA for the CDR3 is TGTGCCTGGAGGGCAACAGGGGGCTCCGCAGATACGCAGTATTTT. Translating it yields CAWRATGGSADTQYF.

CDR3 in amino acids: CASSLGSGGEQYF. In DNA form, the CDR3 reads TGTGCCAGCAGCTTAGGTTCCGGGGGGGAACAGTACTTC. The rearrangement joins TRBV11-3 to TRBJ2-7; 8 nucleotides align to TRBD2. The CDR3 sequence is 13 residues long. With V trimmed by 1 base and J by 10 bases, 6 bases remained unmatched. Germline V gives CDR1 SGHNT, CDR2 YENEEA.